Listed below are T cell receptor beta chains from one sample, sequenced in a study of cytomegalovirus exposure and HLA in healthy donors. Only in-frame clones appear in the TCRdb table, and some are missing; sequencing was by immunoSEQ multiplex PCR. The sample includes 150,000 or so clones. Sequencing was done on a sample of PBMCs. The receptors originated from a woman in her sixties in good health and CMV-seronegative. CDR3s include the opening cysteine and the closing phenylalanine or tryptophan. D genes are given only for firm matches.

TRBJ2-7	15	.	TRBV14	TGTGCCAGCAGCCAACCAGGGCAGGGCGGTTACGAGCAGTACTTC	CASSQPGQGGYEQYF
TRBJ2-1	16	TRBD2	TRBV5-4	TGTGCCAGCAGCTTGGTGCGGACTAGCGGTTACAATGAGCAGTTCTTC	CASSLVRTSGYNEQFF
TRBJ2-4	16	TRBD1	TRBV5-3	TGTGCCAGAAGCTTGGAGGTAGACAGGGAGAGATACATTCAGTACTTC	CARSLEVDRERYIQYF
TRBJ2-7	16	TRBD1	TRBV9	TGTGCCAGCAGCGTAGGGGGGACAGGGGGCTCCTACGAGCAGTACTTC	CASSVGGTGGSYEQYF
TRBJ2-7	14	.	TRBV9	TGTGCCAGCAGCCCCCCCGGACAGCCCTACGAGCAGTACTTC	CASSPPGQPYEQYF
TRBJ2-7	15	TRBD1	TRBV19	TGTGCCAGTACCAGAACAGGGGGCGTCCCCTACGAGCAGTACTTC	CASTRTGGVPYEQYF
TRBJ1-1	12	.	TRBV7-9	TGTGCCAGCAGCTTAGAAGTGACAGGCGCTTTCTTT	CASSLEVTGAFF
TRBJ2-3	17	TRBD2	TRBV11-2	TGTGCCAGCAGCCCTTTTCGGACTAGCGCTTTCACAGATACGCAGTATTTT	CASSPFRTSAFTDTQYF
TRBJ2-7	18	TRBD1	TRBV5-3	TGTGCCAGAAGCTTGGCCAGGTACAGGGGGGAAATAGCCTACGAGCAGTACTTC	CARSLARYRGEIAYEQYF
TRBJ1-4	17	.	TRBV7-8	TGTGCCAGCAGCTTGGGGAGGTTCCTTGCAACTAATGAAAAACTGTTTTTT	CASSLGRFLATNEKLFF
TRBJ1-3	17	TRBD1	TRBV5-1	TGCGCCAGCAGCGACAGGGGTTATGGAAGCTCTGGAAACACCATATATTTT	CASSDRGYGSSGNTIYF
TRBJ2-3	16	TRBD1	TRBV7-9	TGTGCCAGCAGCCCTGACAGGGGGCGCGACACAGATACGCAGTATTTT	CASSPDRGRDTDTQYF
TRBJ2-5	13	.	TRBV7-2	TGTGCCAGCAGCCCCAGGCCCCAAGAGACCCAGTACTTC	CASSPRPQETQYF
TRBJ2-7	15	TRBD2	TRBV5-8	TGTGCCAGCAGCGCGGGGGGGGTAGGGGCCTACGAGCAGTACTTC	CASSAGGVGAYEQYF
TRBJ2-5	13	.	TRBV18	TGTGCCAGCTCACCATTGGAGGGAGAGACCCAGTACTTC	CASSPLEGETQYF
TRBJ2-7	15	TRBD1	TRBV27	TGTGCCAGCTCCCCGTGGCAGGGGGCGGCATACGAGCAGTACTTC	CASSPWQGAAYEQYF
TRBJ1-2	15	.	TRBV25-1	TGTGCCAGCAGTGAATATGGCACAGGGACACATGGCTACACCTTC	CASSEYGTGTHGYTF
TRBJ2-1	14	TRBD2	TRBV13	TGTGCCAGCAGCCCAGGGACTAGCCGCAATGAGCAGTTCTTC	CASSPGTSRNEQFF
TRBJ2-7	11	.	TRBV6-5	TGTGCCACACGACGGGGGTACGAGCAGTACTTC	CATRRGYEQYF
TRBJ2-7	17	.	TRBV29-1	TGCAGCGTTAGCGACTCCACAGGGTTTGGCGGATCCGGCGAGCAGTACTTC	CSVSDSTGFGGSGEQYF
TRBJ2-4	17	TRBD1	TRBV4-1	TGCGCCAGCAGCCAACCTCGACAGGGGAGAGCCAAAAACATTCAGTACTTC	CASSQPRQGRAKNIQYF
TRBJ1-5	12	.	TRBV30	TGTGCCTGGAGTGTCCCGGGGGTGCCCCAGCATTTT	CAWSVPGVPQHF
TRBJ1-6	15	TRBD1	TRBV7-8	TGTGCCAGCAGCTACGGACAGGGTAATAATTCACCCCTCCACTTT	CASSYGQGNNSPLHF
TRBJ2-7	15	TRBD1	TRBV7-2	TGTGCCAGCAGCCCACGGACAGGGGGGGACTACGAGCAGTACTTC	CASSPRTGGDYEQYF
TRBJ1-5	14	.	TRBV6-1	TGTGCCAGCAGCACCGCAGACGGGAATCAGCCCCAGCATTTT	CASSTADGNQPQHF
TRBJ1-1	13	.	TRBV9	TGTGCCAGCAGCGTAGGCGCGAACACTGAAGCTTTCTTT	CASSVGANTEAFF
TRBJ2-1	15	TRBD1	TRBV9	TGTGCCAGCAGCGTAACCGGGACAGGGTACAATGAGCAGTTCTTC	CASSVTGTGYNEQFF
TRBJ2-1	14	TRBD2	TRBV11-2	TGTGCCAGCAGCTTAGAGTGGACTAGCAGTGAGCAGTTCTTC	CASSLEWTSSEQFF
TRBJ2-7	13	TRBD2	TRBV6-5	TGTGCCAGCAGTTACTTAGCGGGGCGCGAGCAGTACTTC	CASSYLAGREQYF
TRBJ2-2	15	.	TRBV19	TGTGCCAGTTCCCGTCAAAGAGCGAACACCGGGGAGCTGTTTTTT	CASSRQRANTGELFF
TRBJ2-2	12	.	TRBV6-1	TGTGCCAGCAACGGACTCGGCGGGGAGCTGTTTTTT	CASNGLGGELFF
TRBJ2-7	13	TRBD2	TRBV7-2	TGTGCCAGCTCTAGCGGGGGTGGGTACGAGCAGTACTTC	CASSSGGGYEQYF
TRBJ1-1	16	.	TRBV5-1	TGCGCCAGCAGCAAAGAGACAGGTGCGGGGGGCGCTGAAGCTTTCTTT	CASSKETGAGGAEAFF
TRBJ2-1	18	.	TRBV30	TGTGCCTGGAGTGTCGGCAGTAAGGTACTCAAGAGGGACAATGAGCAGTTCTTC	CAWSVGSKVLKRDNEQFF
TRBJ1-5	17	TRBD1	TRBV28	TGTGCCAGCAGTCCTACAGGGGGCCGAGGAGGCAATCAGCCCCAGCATTTT	CASSPTGGRGGNQPQHF
TRBJ2-7	13	TRBD1	TRBV25-1	TGTGCCAGCAGTTCCCAGGACAGGGACGAGCAGTACTTC	CASSSQDRDEQYF
TRBJ2-1	15	.	TRBV2	TGTGCCAGCAGTGTTCCGTTACAGGCCTACAATGAGCAGTTCTTC	CASSVPLQAYNEQFF
TRBJ1-2	13	TRBD1	TRBV7-3	TGTGCCAGCAGCTTCAGGGGGCAAGGTGGCTACACCTTC	CASSFRGQGGYTF
TRBJ2-3	16	TRBD2	TRBV5-4	TGTGCCAGCAGCTTGCTTGGCGGGGGGCCCACAGATACGCAGTATTTT	CASSLLGGGPTDTQYF
TRBJ1-5	13	.	TRBV5-5	TGTGCCAGCAGCTTAGCAGGGAATCAGCCCCAGCATTTT	CASSLAGNQPQHF
TRBJ1-5	16	.	TRBV5-1	TGCGCCAGCAGTGACTTCAGAGGGGAGGGCAATCAGCCCCAGCATTTT	CASSDFRGEGNQPQHF
TRBJ1-6	15	.	TRBV7-2	TGTGCCAGCAGCTTAGAGCCCTCTAGGAATTCACCCCTCCACTTT	CASSLEPSRNSPLHF
TRBJ1-1	13	.	TRBV30	TGTGCCTGGAGTAATTCACGGGGAACTGAAGCTTTCTTT	CAWSNSRGTEAFF
TRBJ2-5	14	.	TRBV29-1	TGCAGCGTCGGTGGTACTAGGGACCAAGAGACCCAGTACTTC	CSVGGTRDQETQYF
TRBJ2-7	17	.	TRBV7-2	TGTGCCAGCAGCCCCGGGGGGCCCCCGACTTCCACCTACGAGCAGTACTTC	CASSPGGPPTSTYEQYF
TRBJ2-1	14	.	TRBV5-1	TGCGCCAGCAGCGAGAATAGCCTTAACAATGAGCAGTTCTTC	CASSENSLNNEQFF
TRBJ2-3	15	TRBD1	TRBV6-5	TGTGCCAGCACCGGACAGGGAAGTAGGGCAGATACGCAGTATTTT	CASTGQGSRADTQYF